The T cell receptor beta chain under discussion was sequenced for a study of T cell repertoires and HLA-DP antigens. Study as a whole: In vitro CD4+ alloreactivity was against HeLa-presented HLA-DP. A couple of male donors and one female donor spanned ages 18-to-29 through 60-to-69. DNA input averaged roughly 210 ng in sorted CD137+CD4+ and roughly 1.2 ug in pre-culture CD4+.

A note on this clone: What it recognizes is unknown.

Germline CDR1 SGHVS, CDR2 FQNEAQ. The V gene lost 3 bases and the J gene lost 3 bases, with 9 bases spanning the gap. The CDR3 runs to 14 residues. Repertoires were generated with immunoSEQ multiplex PCR, while TCRdb's copy carries only in-frame clones and drops some. The data show around 90,000 clones, more than 75% seen once. Untouched CD4+ T cells were bead-isolated at around 98% purity. V usage is TRBV7-8 and J usage is TRBJ1-5; D is perhaps TRBD1 (5 bases). The sequenced material came from CD4+ T cells from PBMCs. The clonotype originates from a man aged 50 or older in good health and CMV-seronegative. The CDR3 protein is CASSFGRVNQPQHF. For the CDR3, the DNA is TGTGCCAGCAGCTTTGGCAGGGTCAATCAGCCCCAGCATTTT.